The 6 T cell receptor beta chains below all came from one sample that was sequenced in a study of blood T cell repertoires in COVID-19. Clones were read by immunoSEQ multiplex PCR, and TCRdb kept only the in-frame ones, dropping some. The sample holds about half a million clones; more than 85% are singletons and the top ten take around 7.9%. The sample taken for sequencing was PBMCs or T cells enriched from blood (not recorded which). These receptors came from a woman in her sixties or seventies who had recovered from COVID-19.

The chain combines TRBV18 with TRBJ2-3; D remains unclear. The V gene lost 2 bases and the J gene lost 5 bases, with 8 bases spanning the gap. The V gene's germline CDR1 is KGHSH and CDR2 LQKENI. The CDR3 covers 13 residues. The CDR3 DNA reads as TGTGCCAGCTCACCAAACAGTCTAGATACGCAGTATTTT. Translation: CASSPNSLDTQYF.

The chain employs TRBV3-1 (or the pseudogene TRBV3-2) and TRBJ1-3; D remains unclear. The CDR3 covers 18 residues. CDR1 is LGHDT, CDR2 YNNKEL, per germline (reference sequence). V lost 2 bases to trimming and J lost 0 bases, with 17 bases between them. Here the CDR3 reads CASSQRGTVESSGNTIYF. The CDR3 DNA sequence: TGTGCCAGCAGCCAAAGAGGAACCGTAGAGAGCTCTGGAAACACCATATATTTT.

This clone is a singleton in its sample. The genes are TRBV4-1 and TRBJ1-5; D is unresolved. V was shortened by 6 bases and J by 7 bases, with 13 bases between the two germline ends. There are 13 residues in the CDR3. Germline V lookup: CDR1 MGHRA, CDR2 YSYEKL. CDR3 coding DNA: TGCGCCAGCAGTTCTTCAGAGGGCCAGCCCCAGCATTTT. Translating gives CASSSSEGQPQHF.

The rearrangement uses TRBV2 and TRBJ1-5; D is uncertain. The germline V and J ends were trimmed by 6 bases and 0 bases, with 9 bases remaining between them. Germline V gene data show CDR1 as SNHLY and CDR2 as FYNNEI. The CDR3 is 14 residues long. The CDR3 region is CASRWRDSNQPQHF. CDR3 nucleotides: TGTGCCAGCAGGTGGAGGGATAGCAATCAGCCCCAGCATTTT. Full variable domain (missing parts from reference TRBV2 and TRBJ1-5): EPEVTQTPSHQVTQMGQEVILRCVPISNHLYFYWYRQILGQKVEFLVSFYNNEISEKSEIFDDQFSVERPDGSNFTLKIRSTKLEDSAMYFCASRWRDSNQPQHFGDGTRLSIL.

This sequence joins TRBV9 and TRBJ1-1; the D is unclear. The ends were cut back, 4 bases at V and 1 base at J, with 14 bases in the middle. This CDR3 is built from 15 residues. CDR1 SGDLS and CDR2 YYNGEE come from the germline V gene. CDR3 loop: CASSMGGLGNTEAFF. For the CDR3, the DNA is TGTGCCAGCAGCATGGGAGGGCTGGGGAACACTGAAGCTTTCTTT. Variable domain in full (rest from reference TRBV9 and TRBJ1-1): DSGVTQTPKHLITATGQRVTLRCSPRSGDLSVYWYQQSLDQGLQFLIQYYNGEERAKGNILERFSAQQFPDLHSELNLSSLELGDSALYFCASSMGGLGNTEAFFGQGTRLTVV.

This clone was observed a handful of times. The V call is TRBV7-6, the J call TRBJ2-1; TRBD1 agrees at 11 bases. The J segment lost 0 bases and the V segment lost 3 bases, leaving 4 bases of the junction unmatched. In germline, CDR1 is SGHVS, CDR2 FNYEAQ. The CDR3 sequence is 17 residues long. The CDR3 DNA follows: TGTGCCAGCAGCTTGCGGGACAGGGGGAGCTCCTACAATGAGCAGTTCTTC. Amino acids: CASSLRDRGSSYNEQFF.